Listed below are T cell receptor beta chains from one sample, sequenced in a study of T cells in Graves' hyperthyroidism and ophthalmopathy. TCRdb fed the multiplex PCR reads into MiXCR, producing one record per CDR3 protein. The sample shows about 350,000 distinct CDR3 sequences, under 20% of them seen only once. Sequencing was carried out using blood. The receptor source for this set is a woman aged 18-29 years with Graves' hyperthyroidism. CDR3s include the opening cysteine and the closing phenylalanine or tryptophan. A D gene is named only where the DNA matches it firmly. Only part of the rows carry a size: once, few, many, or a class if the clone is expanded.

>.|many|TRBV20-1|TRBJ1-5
CSAQVGSKPQHF
TGCAGTGCGCAGGTTGGCAGCAAGCCCCAGCATTTT
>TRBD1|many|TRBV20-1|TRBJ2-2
CSAVQGVGTGELFF
TGCAGTGCAGTACAGGGGGTAGGAACCGGGGAGCTGTTTTTT
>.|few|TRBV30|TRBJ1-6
CAWSTGLKSPLHF
TGTGCCTGGAGTACAGGGCTTAAATCACCCCTCCACTTT
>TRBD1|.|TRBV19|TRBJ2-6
CASRGGQVGANVLTF
TGTGCCAGTAGAGGGGGACAGGTTGGGGCCAACGTCCTGACTTTC
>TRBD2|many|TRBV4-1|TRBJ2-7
CASSQGLAGIYEQYF
TGCGCCAGCAGCCAAGGACTAGCGGGGATCTACGAGCAGTACTTC
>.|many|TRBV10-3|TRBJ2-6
CAISDLLPDSGANVLTF
TGTGCCATCAGTGACCTCCTCCCCGACTCTGGGGCCAACGTCCTGACTTTC
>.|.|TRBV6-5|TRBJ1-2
CASSYEGRGHTF
TGTGCCAGCAGTTATGAGGGACGAGGCCACACCTTC
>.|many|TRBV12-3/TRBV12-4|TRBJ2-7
CASSPDLYEQYF
TGTGCCAGCAGCCCCGACCTCTACGAGCAGTACTTC
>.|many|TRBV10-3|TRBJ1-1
CAISDGNTEAFF
TGTGCCATCTCGGACGGGAACACTGAAGCTTTCTTT
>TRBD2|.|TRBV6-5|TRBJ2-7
CASSYPGGGEGEQYF
TGTGCCAGCAGTTACCCTGGGGGAGGGGAAGGCGAGCAGTACTTC
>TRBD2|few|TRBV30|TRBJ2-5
CAWSRGLAGQETQYF
TGTGCCTGGAGTCGGGGACTAGCGGGCCAAGAGACCCAGTACTTC
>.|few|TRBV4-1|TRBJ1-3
CASSQEGSRRNTIYF
TGCGCCAGCAGCCAGGAGGGATCACGGCGAAACACCATATATTTT
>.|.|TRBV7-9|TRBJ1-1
CASSLGPKGAFF
TGTGCCAGCAGCTTAGGACCGAAGGGAGCTTTCTTT
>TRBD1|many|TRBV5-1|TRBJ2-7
CASSLAGTGVNEQYF
TGCGCCAGCAGCTTGGCCGGGACAGGGGTAAACGAGCAGTACTTC
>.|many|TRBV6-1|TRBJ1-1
CASSEVDGNTEAFF
TGTGCCAGCAGCGAAGTGGACGGGAACACTGAAGCTTTCTTT
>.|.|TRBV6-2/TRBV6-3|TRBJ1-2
CASSSWTERRSSNYGYTF
TGTGCCAGCAGTTCTTGGACAGAAAGAAGATCCTCTAACTATGGCTACACCTTC
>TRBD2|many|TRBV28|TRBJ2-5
CASSRFSGGARETQYF
TGTGCCAGCAGTCGATTTAGCGGGGGGGCCCGGGAGACCCAGTACTTC
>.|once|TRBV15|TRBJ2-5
CATSPLSGAGQETQYF
TGTGCCACCAGCCCCCTGTCAGGGGCAGGTCAAGAGACCCAGTACTTC
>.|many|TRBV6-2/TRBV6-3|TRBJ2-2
CASSYSLGWRQNTRELFF
TGTGCCAGCAGTTACTCGTTAGGGTGGCGACAAAACACCAGGGAGCTGTTTTTT
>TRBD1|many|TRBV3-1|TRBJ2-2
CASSFPGQGIGELFF
TGTGCCAGCAGCTTTCCGGGACAGGGTATCGGGGAGCTGTTTTTT
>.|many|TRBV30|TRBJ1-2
CAWSVTVLGYTF
TGTGCCTGGAGTGTAACCGTCCTGGGCTACACCTTC
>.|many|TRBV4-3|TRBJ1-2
CASSQDRAKPRGYTF
TGCGCCAGCAGCCAAGATCGGGCCAAGCCCCGCGGCTACACCTTC
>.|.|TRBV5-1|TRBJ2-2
CASSLSLRAGELFF
TGCGCCAGCAGCTTGTCCCTGAGGGCCGGGGAGCTGTTTTTT
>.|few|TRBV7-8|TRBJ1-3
CASSLEYKNTIYF
TGTGCCAGCAGCTTAGAGTACAAGAACACCATATATTTT
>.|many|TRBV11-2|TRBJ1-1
CASSLRWGTRMNTEAFF
TGTGCCAGCAGTTTAAGGTGGGGGACCCGAATGAACACTGAAGCTTTCTTT
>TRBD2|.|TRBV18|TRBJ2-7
CSSSPGGTYEQYF
TGTTCCAGCTCACCCGGGGGGACCTACGAGCAGTACTTC
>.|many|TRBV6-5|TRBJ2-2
CASSYRVGELFF
TGTGCCAGCAGTTACCGGGTCGGGGAGCTGTTTTTT
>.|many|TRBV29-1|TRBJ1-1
CSARGGQNTEAFF
TGCAGCGCCCGTGGGGGGCAGAACACTGAAGCTTTCTTT
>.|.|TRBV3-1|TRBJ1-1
CASSSSLETEAFF
TGTGCCAGCAGCTCTTCCCTGGAGACTGAAGCTTTCTTT
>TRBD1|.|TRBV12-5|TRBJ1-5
CASARDRGGQPQHF
TGTGCTAGTGCCAGGGACAGGGGCGGTCAGCCCCAGCATTTT
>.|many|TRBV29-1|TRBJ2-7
CSVALPRTQYEQYF
TGCAGCGTGGCCCTCCCCAGGACACAATACGAGCAGTACTTC
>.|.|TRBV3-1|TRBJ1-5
CASSHRGNQPQHF
TGTGCCAGCAGCCACCGGGGCAATCAGCCCCAGCATTTT
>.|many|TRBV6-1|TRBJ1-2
CASSDAGGDGYTF
TGTGCCAGCAGCGACGCTGGTGGGGATGGCTACACCTTC
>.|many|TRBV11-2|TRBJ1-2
CASSSINLWGYTF
TGTGCCAGCAGCTCTATTAACTTATGGGGCTACACCTTC
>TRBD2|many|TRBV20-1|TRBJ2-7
CSARGTSGNYEQYF
TGCAGTGCTAGGGGGACTAGCGGTAACTACGAGCAGTACTTC
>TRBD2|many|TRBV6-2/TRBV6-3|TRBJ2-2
CASSSRVAGGTANTGELFF
TGTGCCAGCAGTTCCCGAGTAGCGGGGGGCACTGCGAACACCGGGGAGCTGTTTTTT
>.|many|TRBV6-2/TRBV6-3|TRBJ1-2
CASSKGSKGYYGYTF
TGTGCCAGCAGTAAGGGGTCCAAGGGGTACTATGGCTACACCTTC
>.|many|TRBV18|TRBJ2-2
CASSPMPNTGELFF
TGTGCCAGCTCACCAATGCCAAACACCGGGGAGCTGTTTTTT